These T cell receptor beta chains were read from a single sample in a study of blood T cells in healthy people across ages. Via MiXCR, TCRdb re-called the 5' RACE reads, giving one row per CDR3 protein. The sample holds 1.5 million to 2 million distinct CDR3 sequences, almost 35% seen once. The sequenced sample consisted of blood. The receptor set was obtained from a woman in her thirties in good health. CDR3s include the opening cysteine and the closing phenylalanine or tryptophan. D genes are given only for firm matches. Part of the rows lack a size; the others show once, few, many or a class for expanded clones.

>TRBV7-9|16|TRBJ1-6|NA|once
TGTGCCAGCAGCTCCTACCAGACAGAGGGGTATTCACCCCTCCACTTT
CASSSYQTEGYSPLHF
>TRBV27|13|TRBJ1-1|NA|few
TGTGCCAGCAGTTTCAAAGGGGCTACTGAAGCTTTCTTT
CASSFKGATEAFF
>TRBV29-1|15|TRBJ2-1|NA|NA
TGCAGCGTTGAACTGTCGGAGGCGGGATACGATGAGCAGTTCTTC
CSVELSEAGYDEQFF
>TRBV11-2|15|TRBJ2-5|NA|few
TGTGCCAGCAGCCCTATTACTAGGTGGCGGAAGACCCAGTACTTC
CASSPITRWRKTQYF
>TRBV7-8|16|TRBJ2-5|NA|NA
TGTGCCAGCAGCTTATCGCAGTCGCGGCCCCCCAAAGAGCAGTACTTC
CASSLSQSRPPKEQYF
>TRBV30|14|TRBJ2-5|TRBD2|NA
TGTGCCTGGAGGCCCATCGGGGGGGGCGAGACCCAGTACTTC
CAWRPIGGGETQYF
>TRBV3-1|15|TRBJ2-3|TRBD2|NA
TGTGCCAGCAGCCACACTAGCGGGATTGGAGGTACGCAGTATTTT
CASSHTSGIGGTQYF
>TRBV5-1|15|TRBJ2-7|NA|few
TGCGCCAGCAGCTGGGGACGGGACCCTGCCCGCGAGCAGTACTTC
CASSWGRDPAREQYF
>TRBV4-1|17|TRBJ2-7|TRBD1|NA
TGCGCCAGCAGCCAAGATACTCAGGGGGCTAAAGACTACGAGCAGTACTTC
CASSQDTQGAKDYEQYF
>TRBV7-2|16|TRBJ1-2|TRBD1|NA
TGTGCCAGCAGCTTTCTCCCGGGACAGGGGGCGGATGGCTACACCTTC
CASSFLPGQGADGYTF
>TRBV28|13|TRBJ2-5|NA|few
TGTGCCAGCAGTTCCACCCCCGGAGAGACCCAGTACTTC
CASSSTPGETQYF
>TRBV3-1|16|TRBJ2-7|TRBD1|few
TGTGCCAGCAGCCAAGATTATGGGACAGGGGCATCCGAGCAGTACTTC
CASSQDYGTGASEQYF
>TRBV20-1|13|TRBJ2-1|NA|NA
TGCAGTGGGAGGGACGTTTCCTACAATGAGCAGTTCTTC
CSGRDVSYNEQFF
>TRBV2|12|TRBJ2-5|TRBD2|NA
TGCCTTAGCGGGAGGGTTAAAGAGACCCAGTACTTC
CLSGRVKETQYF
>TRBV7-3|13|TRBJ1-2|NA|few
TGTGCCAGCAGCTTAAGGGCCACCGGGGACTACACCTTC
CASSLRATGDYTF
>TRBV4-3|14|TRBJ2-5|NA|NA
TGCGCCAGCAGCCAAGATACTTACTACGAGACCCAGTACTTC
CASSQDTYYETQYF
>TRBV4-2|15|TRBJ2-7|TRBD1|few
TGTGCCAGCAGCCAAGAGTGGACAGGGAAATACGAGCAGTACTTC
CASSQEWTGKYEQYF
>TRBV12-5|16|TRBJ2-2|NA|NA
TGTGCTAGTGGTTCCTTTGAGAGGGCGAACACCGGGGAGCTGTTTTTT
CASGSFERANTGELFF
>TRBV27|16|TRBJ2-3|NA|few
TGTGCCAGCATACGCGGTCCCATATTCGAGGCGGATACGCAGTATTTT
CASIRGPIFEADTQYF
>TRBV18|15|TRBJ2-1|TRBD1|few
TGTGCCAGCTCACCCCCCAGGGGGCTCTACAATGAGCAGTTCTTC
CASSPPRGLYNEQFF
>TRBV13|16|TRBJ1-2|NA|NA
TGTGCCAGCAGCTTCCCAGATCGGGCCGTGAACTATGGCTACACCTTC
CASSFPDRAVNYGYTF
>TRBV18|14|TRBJ2-1|TRBD2|NA
TGTGCCAGCCGACTAGCGGGGTCCTCCAATGAGCAGTTCTTC
CASRLAGSSNEQFF
>TRBV5-1|14|TRBJ2-3|NA|many
TGTGCCAGCAGTTTGTCGGGCGACACAGATACGCAGTATTTT
CASSLSGDTDTQYF
>TRBV28|14|TRBJ2-1|NA|NA
TGTGCCAGCAGTTTTACCTGGCCCTACAATGAGCAGTTCTTC
CASSFTWPYNEQFF